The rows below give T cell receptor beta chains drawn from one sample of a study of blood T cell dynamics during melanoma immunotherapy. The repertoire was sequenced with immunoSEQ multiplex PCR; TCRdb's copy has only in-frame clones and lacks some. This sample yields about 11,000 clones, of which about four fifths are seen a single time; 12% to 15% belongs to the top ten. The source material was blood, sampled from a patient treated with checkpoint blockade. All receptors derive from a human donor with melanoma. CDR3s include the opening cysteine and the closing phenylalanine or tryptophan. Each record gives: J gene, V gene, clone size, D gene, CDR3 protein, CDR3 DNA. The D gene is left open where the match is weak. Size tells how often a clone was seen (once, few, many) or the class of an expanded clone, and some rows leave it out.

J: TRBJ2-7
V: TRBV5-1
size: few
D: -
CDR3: CASSLDIRGSYEQYF
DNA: TGCGCCAGCAGCTTGGACATAAGGGGATCCTACGAGCAGTACTTC

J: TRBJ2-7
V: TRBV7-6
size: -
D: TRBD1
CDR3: CASSVGQGEYEQYF
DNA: TGTGCCAGCAGCGTTGGACAGGGGGAATACGAGCAGTACTTC

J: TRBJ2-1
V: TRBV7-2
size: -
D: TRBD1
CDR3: CASSKSGQLYNEQFF
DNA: TGTGCCAGCAGCAAATCGGGACAGCTTTACAATGAGCAGTTCTTC

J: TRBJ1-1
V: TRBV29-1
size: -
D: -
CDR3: CSVGGGTEAFF
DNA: TGCAGCGTTGGAGGTGGGACTGAAGCTTTCTTT

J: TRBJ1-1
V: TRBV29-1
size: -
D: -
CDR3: CSVIGVAEAFF
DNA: TGCAGCGTTATAGGGGTCGCTGAAGCTTTCTTT

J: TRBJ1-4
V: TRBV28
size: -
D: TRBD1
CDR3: CASSLRQGYEKLFF
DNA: TGTGCCAGCAGTTTAAGACAGGGGTATGAAAAACTGTTTTTT

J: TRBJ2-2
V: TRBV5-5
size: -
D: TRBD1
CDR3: CASTDRGLDTGELFF
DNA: TGTGCCAGCACCGACAGGGGGCTTGACACCGGGGAGCTGTTTTTT

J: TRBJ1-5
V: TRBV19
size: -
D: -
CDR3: CASSSRPNNQPQHF
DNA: TGTGCCAGTAGTAGCAGACCGAACAATCAGCCCCAGCATTTT

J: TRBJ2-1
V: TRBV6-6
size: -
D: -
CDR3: CASSRPRNEQFF
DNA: TGTGCCAGCTCCAGGCCCCGGAATGAGCAGTTCTTC

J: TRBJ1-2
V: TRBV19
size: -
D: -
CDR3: CASSIYDGYTF
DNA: TGTGCCAGTAGTATCTATGACGGCTACACCTTC

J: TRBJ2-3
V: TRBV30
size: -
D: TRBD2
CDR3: CAWSGGGADTQYF
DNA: TGTGCCTGGAGTGGCGGGGGGGCAGATACGCAGTATTTT

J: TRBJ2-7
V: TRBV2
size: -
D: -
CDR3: CASGRAYEQYF
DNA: TGTGCCAGCGGTCGAGCCTACGAGCAGTACTTC

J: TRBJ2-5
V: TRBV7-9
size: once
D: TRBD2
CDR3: CASSQGLAGAQETQYF
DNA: TGTGCCAGCAGCCAAGGACTAGCGGGGGCGCAAGAGACCCAGTACTTC

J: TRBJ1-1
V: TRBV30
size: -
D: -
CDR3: CAWDGTGSSRAFF
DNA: TGTGCCTGGGACGGGACGGGGTCCAGTCGAGCTTTCTTT

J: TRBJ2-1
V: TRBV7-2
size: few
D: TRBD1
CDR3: CASSSHTGTGRGNEQFF
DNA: TGTGCCAGCAGCTCCCATACCGGGACAGGACGGGGCAATGAGCAGTTCTTC

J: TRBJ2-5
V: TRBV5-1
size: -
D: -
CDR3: CASSFQEFGTQYF
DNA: TGCGCCAGCAGCTTTCAGGAGTTCGGGACCCAGTACTTC

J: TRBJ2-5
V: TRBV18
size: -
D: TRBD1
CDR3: CASSPATGGRETQYF
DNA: TGTGCCAGCTCACCAGCCACAGGGGGAAGGGAGACCCAGTACTTC

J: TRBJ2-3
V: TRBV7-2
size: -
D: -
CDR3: CASSLRTDTQYF
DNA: TGTGCCAGCAGCTTACGAACAGATACGCAGTATTTT

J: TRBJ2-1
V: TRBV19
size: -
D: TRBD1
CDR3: CASSIRNRGLLSSYNEQFF
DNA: TGTGCCAGTAGTATACGCAACAGGGGGCTCCTAAGCTCCTACAATGAGCAGTTCTTC

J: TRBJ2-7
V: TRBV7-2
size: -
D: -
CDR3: CASSLEDYYEQYF
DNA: TGTGCCAGCAGCTTAGAAGACTACTACGAGCAGTACTTC

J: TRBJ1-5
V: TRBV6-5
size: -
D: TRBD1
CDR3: CASSSLTGGGQPQHF
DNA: TGTGCCAGCAGCTCCTTGACAGGGGGTGGTCAGCCCCAGCATTTT

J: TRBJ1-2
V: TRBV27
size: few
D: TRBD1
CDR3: CASRTGYYGYTF
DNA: TGTGCCAGCAGGACAGGGTACTATGGCTACACCTTC

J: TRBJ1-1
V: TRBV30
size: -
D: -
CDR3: CAWTHRGMNTEAFF
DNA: TGTGCCTGGACTCATAGAGGGATGAACACTGAAGCTTTCTTT

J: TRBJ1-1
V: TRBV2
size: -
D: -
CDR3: CASSIYLNTEAFF
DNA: TGTGCCAGCAGTATTTACCTGAACACTGAAGCTTTCTTT

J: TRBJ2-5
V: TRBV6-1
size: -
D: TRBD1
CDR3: CASSELAGGEETQYF
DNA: TGTGCCAGCAGTGAACTGGCAGGGGGCGAAGAGACCCAGTACTTC

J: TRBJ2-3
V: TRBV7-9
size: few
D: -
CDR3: CASSLAVVGTDTQYF
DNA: TGTGCCAGCAGCTTAGCGGTGGTAGGCACAGATACGCAGTATTTT